This T cell receptor beta chain is from a study of T cell changes during pregnancy in multiple sclerosis (dated by TCRdb to between 2018 and 2021). Some background on the complete study: The study examined how the T cell repertoire changed over the course of pregnancy in women with multiple sclerosis.

Preparation of the library involved the immunoSEQ multiplex PCR assay. TCRdb mirrors the immuneACCESS table, restricted to in-frame sequences. Some clones are absent from its copies; in checked studies, under half trace to an unresolved V gene, and the reason for the others is unknown. A total of some 80,000 clones appear in this sample, 94% of them only once. Approximately 0.15% of the sample is taken by the ten largest. Comments on this clone: What antigen it recognizes has not been identified. Base qualities are not recorded, but no much larger clone differs from it by a single base.

Taken from the germline V gene, the CDR1 and CDR2 loops are SNHLY and FYNNEI. Taken from cysteine to phenylalanine, the CDR3 has 14 residues. The DNA shown is the 42-base CDR3, in frame from base 1. This sequence was found in a female donor with multiple sclerosis, enrolled in a pregnancy study. In this chain, TRBV2 is recombined with TRBJ2-5; TRBD1 lines up with 9 middle nucleotides. The last part of the DNA fits TRBJ2-7 better; the J call may be wrong. Sequencing was performed on CD4+ T cells from peripheral blood mononuclear cells, taken after pregnancy. The DNA sequence is as follows: TGTGCCAGCAACATACAGGGGGCCCACTACGAGCAGTACTTC. It translates to CASNIQGAHYEQYF.